This TCR beta chain was sequenced for a study of blood T cell repertoires in COVID-19. Overall study: COVID-19 samples collected from the United States, Italy and Spain covered acute and convalescent phases. PBMCs, B-cell-depleted T cells, or T cells were the source of the cDNA or gDNA that made up the material.

V was shortened by 5 bases and J by 4 bases, with 17 bases between the two germline ends. Germline V lookup: CDR1 MNHEY, CDR2 SMNVEV (reference sequence). This CDR3 has 16 amino acids. This table comes from immunoSEQ multiplex PCR, and its TCRdb copy is limited to in-frame clones, with some not included. The sample lists 90,000 or so clones; around 83% were seen once. Sequences were obtained from peripheral blood. The chain uses TRBV27 and TRBJ2-2, with D possibly being TRBD1 (6 bases). The clonotype comes from a man between 60 and 70 years old with acute or convalescent COVID-19. CDR3 amino acids: CASSPWAGEPTGELFF. CDR3 sequence (DNA): TGTGCCAGCAGTCCCTGGGCAGGGGAACCCACCGGGGAGCTGTTTTTT.